Below are 17 T cell receptor beta chains sequenced from a single sample in a study of T-cell reconstitution after alpha-beta-depleted transplantation in children. Using unique molecular identifiers, the investigators prepared the TCRbeta library. TCRdb reprocessed the PCR reads with MiXCR, giving one entry per CDR3 protein. The data hold around 250,000 distinct CDR3 sequences, with around 9.6% observed a single time. Sequencing was performed on PBMCs from the stem cell graft donor, taken from the stem cell graft. These receptors all come from a human donor who donated a stem cell graft to a child with SCID.

This clonotype was observed a few times. V is TRBV5-1 and J is TRBJ1-1; D is unresolved. Germline V gives CDR1 SGHRS, CDR2 YFSETQ. The V and J ends lost 3 bases and 4 bases respectively, with 16 bases between them. This CDR3 comprises 15 residues. CDR3 sequence (DNA): TGCGCCAGCAGCTCTCAGACCCTGGGAGGCACTGAAGCTTTCTTT. It translates to CASSSQTLGGTEAFF.

The sample holds a few counts of this clonotype. The V and J genes are TRBV27 and TRBJ1-5; TRBD1 matches 9 bases. This CDR3 comprises 15 residues. The trim removed 8 bases at V and 0 bases at J, leaving 5 bases unmatched. CDR1 is MNHEY and CDR2 is SMNVEV in the germline V gene (reference sequence). The CDR3 region is CASGQGTGSNQPQHF. In nucleotides, the CDR3 is TGTGCCAGCGGACAGGGGACGGGTAGCAATCAGCCCCAGCATTTT.

This clonotype was recorded many times. The rearrangement joins TRBV2 to TRBJ2-7, with no clear D. V was trimmed by 4 bases and J by 1 base, leaving 8 bases between them. The CDR3 extends over 13 amino acids. The germline V gene has CDR1 SNHLY and CDR2 FYNNEI. This CDR3 reads CASSVLISYEQYF. CDR3 nucleotides: TGTGCCAGCAGTGTGTTGATTTCCTACGAGCAGTACTTC.

This clonotype was seen ten or more times. The J gene is TRBJ2-2, the V gene TRBV20-1, with 10 positions matching TRBD2. The V gene end was trimmed by 0 bases and the J gene end by 8 bases; junction bases not matched to a gene: 12. Germline V gene lookup returns CDR1 DFQATT and CDR2 SNEGSKA (reference sequence). CDR3 size: 17 residues. CDR3 sequence reads: CSARERRGLATGGELFF. The CDR3 DNA reads as TGCAGTGCTAGAGAAAGGAGGGGACTAGCGACCGGAGGGGAGCTGTTTTTT.

This clonotype was counted ten times or more. This chain's CDR3 is CATSDPSPSGGTDTQYF. Written as DNA, the CDR3 is TGTGCCACCAGTGATCCCTCCCCCAGCGGGGGGACAGATACGCAGTATTTT. The gene calls are TRBV24-1 and TRBJ2-3; 9 nucleotides agree with TRBD2. Germline V gene sequence: CDR1 KGHDR, CDR2 SFDVKD. With V trimmed by 3 bases and J by 3 bases, 9 bases remained unmatched. This CDR3 spans 17 amino acids.

This clonotype showed up just a few times. This chain joins TRBV3-1 and TRBJ1-1, with a tentative D call TRBD1 (5 bases). Per germline, CDR1 LGHDT and CDR2 YNNKEL (reference sequence). CDR3 length: 14 amino acids. V lost 3 bases to trimming and J lost 1 base, with 9 bases between them. The CDR3 loop reads CASSQGPTNTEAFF. In nucleotides, the CDR3 is TGTGCCAGCAGCCAGGGACCGACGAACACTGAAGCTTTCTTT.

In this sample, this clonotype turned up a few times. The chain recombines TRBV7-9 with TRBJ2-1; TRBD1 agrees at 7 bases. The CDR3 totals 15 residues. V was pared by 4 bases and J by 6 bases, with 9 bases of the junction left unmatched. The germline V gene encodes CDR1 SEHNR and CDR2 FQNEAQ (reference sequence). The CDR3 DNA is TGTGCCAGCAGCTCGCGACAGGGACGAGTCAATGAGCAGTTCTTC. This translates into CASSSRQGRVNEQFF.

This clonotype was detected only a few times. The chain's CDR3 is CATSRGQGMVTREQYF. CDR3 in DNA: TGTGCCACCAGCAGAGGACAGGGGATGGTCACGCGCGAGCAGTACTTC. The chain employs TRBV15 and TRBJ2-7; the match to TRBD1 covers 8 bases. CDR1 LNHNV and CDR2 YYDKDF come from the germline V gene (reference sequence). The CDR3 has 16 residues. The V gene end was trimmed by 1 base and the J gene end by 6 bases; junction bases not matched to a gene: 11. Combining the CDR3 with reference TRBV15 and TRBJ2-7 gives the whole variable domain DAMVIQNPRYQVTQFGKPVTLSCSQTLNHNVMYWYQQKSSQAPKLLFHYYDKDFNNEADTPDNFQSRRPNTSFCFLDIRSPGLGDTAMYLCATSRGQGMVTREQYFGPGTRLTVT.

In this sample, this clonotype turned up a few times. The V call is TRBV18, the J call TRBJ2-5; 7 nucleotides align to TRBD1. Germline CDR1 is KGHSH and CDR2 is LQKENI. V lost 3 bases and J lost 5; bases outside the gene matches: 6. CDR3 length: 14 amino acids. CDR3 sequence: CASSPLDRKETQYF. CDR3 nucleotides: TGTGCCAGCTCACCCCTGGACAGGAAGGAGACCCAGTACTTC.

The V call is TRBV5-1, the J call TRBJ2-3, with D possibly called TRBD1 or TRBD2 (5 bases each). V lost 0 bases and J lost 6, with 11 bases in between. The germline gives CDR1 SGHRS, CDR2 YFSETQ. CDR3 length: 14 amino acids. The CDR3: CASSLAGTDDTQYF. The DNA of the CDR3 is TGCGCCAGCAGCTTGGCAGGGACGGATGATACGCAGTATTTT. The variable domain in full, with the rest retrieved from reference TRBV5-1 and TRBJ2-3, is KAGVTQTPRYLIKTRGQQVTLSCSPISGHRSVSWYQQTPGQGLQFLFEYFSETQRNKGNFPGRFSGRQFSNSRSEMNVSTLELGDSALYLCASSLAGTDDTQYFGPGTRLTVL.

This clonotype was counted ten times or more. CDR3 in DNA: TGTGCCAGCAGCCGGACAGAGAATACGCAGTATTTT. It translates to CASSRTENTQYF. The chain joins TRBV12-3 or TRBV12-4 to TRBJ2-3; D might be TRBD1 (6 bases). V lost 6 bases to trimming and J lost 7 bases, with 11 bases between them. The CDR3 is made up of 12 amino acids.

This clonotype appeared a few times. The chain uses TRBV6-2 or TRBV6-3 and TRBJ1-4; D unresolved. Germline V lookup: CDR1 MNHEY, CDR2 SVGEGT. The CDR3 covers 13 residues. V lost 2 bases and J 7 bases, leaving 8 bases between the germline ends. The CDR3 nucleotides are TGTGCCAGCAGTTACATCCGGGCTGAAAAACTGTTTTTT. This sequence encodes CASSYIRAEKLFF.

In its sample, this clonotype was seen many times. This chain links TRBV29-1 with TRBJ2-2, with D unresolved. Germline loops: CDR1 SQVTM, CDR2 ANQGSEA. Between the trimmed V and J ends, which lost 3 bases and 4 bases, there was a span of 9 bases. This CDR3 region has 13 residues. In DNA, the CDR3 is TGCAGCGTTGATGGTTATTCCACCGGGGAGCTGTTTTTT. Its translation is CSVDGYSTGELFF.

This clonotype was detected a few times. J is TRBJ2-5 and V is TRBV9, with a weak D call TRBD2 (5 bases). Between the trimmed V and J ends, which lost 0 bases and 5 bases, there was a span of 20 bases. CDR1 is SGDLS and CDR2 is YYNGEE in the germline V gene. The CDR3 contains 17 residues. The CDR3 DNA reads TGTGCCAGCAGCGTAGGAGGAGCGGTCGGAGTCGGGGAGACCCAGTACTTC. Its protein is CASSVGGAVGVGETQYF.

The gene calls are TRBV12-3 or TRBV12-4 and TRBJ2-7; TRBD1 aligns across 8 bases. V shed 4 bases and J 6 bases; nucleotides not matched to a gene: 5. CDR3 length: 13 residues. The CDR3 is CASSSRTGSEQYF. CDR3 DNA: TGTGCCAGCAGTTCTCGGACAGGGAGCGAGCAGTACTTC.

This clonotype was recorded many times. V usage is TRBV11-2 and J usage is TRBJ2-7; possible D gene TRBD2, 5 bases. Trimming removed 5 bases at V and 2 bases at J, with 13 bases between. Germline values: CDR1 SGHAT, CDR2 FQNNGV. The CDR3 is made up of 14 amino acids. The CDR3 protein is CASSGLGLPYEQYF. The DNA for the CDR3 is TGTGCCAGCAGCGGGCTTGGACTCCCCTACGAGCAGTACTTC.

The table lists this clonotype with many counts. The chain has TRBV27 and TRBJ2-1; TRBD2 might be the D (5 bases). In germline, CDR1 is MNHEY, CDR2 SMNVEV (reference sequence). Trimming removed 5 bases from V and 8 bases from J, with 13 bases in between. This CDR3 spans 13 amino acids. CDR3 nucleotide sequence: TGTGCCAGCAGTCCGAACACCGGGGATGAGCAGTTCTTC. Protein sequence: CASSPNTGDEQFF.